This record covers a single TCR beta chain. The sample belongs to a study of CD8+ T cells in alopecia areata. cDNA prepared by RNA extraction and subsequent reverse transcription served as the template for sequencing. Measured with immunoSEQ multiplex PCR; TCRdb has only the in-frame clones, and not every one. Counted here are about 74,000 clones, 29% occurring once; the ten biggest clones make up 14% to 15%. J was trimmed by 6 bases and V by 4 bases; bases with no gene match: 11. This CDR3 has 15 residues. Germline CDR1 is SEHNR and CDR2 is FQNEAQ (reference sequence). This sample's treatment: oral pan-JAK inhibitor, 5-10 mg twice daily. Collected material from alopecia areata patients comprised lesional scalp punch biopsies and peripheral blood.

The chain carries TRBV7-9 and TRBJ1-2, with 7 nucleotides matching TRBD1. The sequence was collected from a human donor with alopecia areata. The specimen comprised CD8+ T cells sorted from blood, sampled at week 4, from a patient treated with tofacitinib. CDR3: CASSSGGEGANGYTF. For the CDR3, the DNA is TGTGCCAGCAGCTCCGGTGGGGAGGGGGCGAATGGCTACACCTTC.